The 20 T cell receptor beta chains below were found in one sample sequenced in a study of blood T cell repertoires in COVID-19. The assay was immunoSEQ multiplex PCR, and TCRdb's table has in-frame clones only and misses some. The repertoire includes 60,000 to 65,000 clones, roughly 84% of them detected once, and about 16% sits in the top ten. Sequences were obtained from peripheral blood. These receptors all come from a man in his sixties with COVID-19, enrolled during active disease.

The chain uses TRBV7-3 and TRBJ2-3; 12 bases are shared with TRBD1. CDR1 is SGHTA, CDR2 FQGTGA, per germline. The V gene end was trimmed by 3 bases and the J gene end by 5 bases; junction bases not matched to a gene: 6. This CDR3 is 16 amino acids long. This chain's CDR3 is CASSFGTGGAGDTQYF. CDR3 bases: TGTGCCAGCAGCTTCGGGACAGGGGGCGCCGGAGATACGCAGTATTTT.

The chain combines TRBV7-3 with TRBJ1-1, with D possibly TRBD1 on 5 matching bases. Looked up from germline, CDR1 is SGHTA and CDR2 is FQGTGA. The CDR3 has 15 residues. Trimming removed 2 bases at V and 6 bases at J, with 16 bases between. CDR3 nucleotides: TGTGCCAGCAGCTTAGTACAGGCAGCCTTCGCTGAAGCTTTCTTT. Translation gives CASSLVQAAFAEAFF.

This rearrangement joins TRBV5-5 to TRBJ1-1; maybe TRBD1 (5 bases). The CDR3 totals 13 residues. Trimming removed 4 bases from V and 6 bases from J, with 13 bases in between. Germline CDR1 SGHKS, CDR2 YYEKEE (reference sequence). The CDR3 here is CASSVGTVPEAFF. CDR3 nucleotides: TGTGCCAGCAGCGTCGGGACTGTCCCTGAAGCTTTCTTT.

The rearrangement links TRBV7-3 to TRBJ2-1; no definite D call. This CDR3 has 15 residues. Germline-derived CDR1 and CDR2 are SGHTA and FQGTGA. The V gene lost 2 bases and the J gene lost 2 bases, with 10 bases spanning the gap. The CDR3 spells CASSLWLGPYNEQFF. The CDR3 DNA reads as TGTGCCAGCAGCTTATGGTTGGGCCCCTACAATGAGCAGTTCTTC.

The rearrangement uses TRBV6-2 or TRBV6-3 and TRBJ1-6; 8 bases align to TRBD1. Per the germline V gene, CDR1 is MNHEY and CDR2 is SVGEGT. CDR3 length: 19 amino acids. The ends lost 2 bases at V and 1 base at J; junction bases unmatched: 10. The CDR3 DNA reads TGTGCCAGCAGTTACCCAGCGGCAGGGGGCCGTTCCTATAATTCACCCCTCCACTTT. Translation gives CASSYPAAGGRSYNSPLHF.

The chain combines TRBV28 with TRBJ2-7, with unresolved D. The CDR3 extends over 13 amino acids. Trimming left V 6 bases short and J 0 bases short, with 9 bases between. CDR1 MDHEN and CDR2 SYDVKM come from the germline V gene. As DNA, the CDR3 is TGTGCCAGCAGGGCGGCGAACTCCTACGAGCAGTACTTC. Protein: CASRAANSYEQYF.

The chain couples TRBV10-2 to TRBJ1-6; no reliable D call. The CDR3 totals 12 residues. Germline CDR1 reads WSHSY; CDR2 reads SAAADI. V dropped 4 bases and J dropped 11 bases, with 9 bases sitting between them. CDR3 nucleotide sequence: TGCGCCAGCAGTGGGGCGACAACACCCCTCCACTTT. It translates to CASSGATTPLHF.

The CDR3 region is CASSLLPTSGEQETQYF. For the CDR3, the DNA is TGCGCCAGCAGCTTGCTACCGACTAGCGGGGAACAAGAGACCCAGTACTTC. This rearrangement joins TRBV5-1 to TRBJ2-5, with 11 bases matching TRBD2. Trimming took 1 base from V and 2 from J; bases not matched to a gene: 7. CDR1 SGHRS and CDR2 YFSETQ come from the germline V gene. The CDR3 runs 17 residues.

The chain employs TRBV5-1 and TRBJ1-3, with 7 bases aligning to TRBD1. J lost 0 bases, V lost 1 base, and 4 bases had no gene match. Germline CDR1 is SGHRS and CDR2 is YFSETQ. The length of the CDR3 is 16 residues. For the CDR3, the DNA is TGCGCCAGCAGCTTGACAGGGGTTAGCTCTGGAAACACCATATATTTT. Its protein is CASSLTGVSSGNTIYF. Full variable domain (remainder filled in from reference TRBV5-1 and TRBJ1-3): KAGVTQTPRYLIKTRGQQVTLSCSPISGHRSVSWYQQTPGQGLQFLFEYFSETQRNKGNFPGRFSGRQFSNSRSEMNVSTLELGDSALYLCASSLTGVSSGNTIYFGEGSWLTVV.

This chain uses TRBV29-1 with TRBJ2-3, with 11 nucleotides matching TRBD2. The V gene's germline CDR1 is SQVTM and CDR2 ANQGSEA. V was pared by 4 bases and J by 5 bases, with 2 bases of the junction left unmatched. This CDR3 is built from 13 residues. In nucleotides, the CDR3 is TGCAGCGTTGCTCTAGCGGGAGGAGATACGCAGTATTTT. Encoded protein: CSVALAGGDTQYF.

The V and J genes are TRBV5-1 and TRBJ1-4; D is unresolved. Trimming removed 0 bases from V and 8 bases from J, with 14 bases in between. The CDR3 spans 15 residues. The germline CDR1 and CDR2 sequences are SGHRS and YFSETQ. The CDR3 coding sequence is TGCGCCAGCAGCTTGGCGGGATCCAGCGTGGAAAAACTGTTTTTT. Translating it yields CASSLAGSSVEKLFF. Based on the CDR3 plus reference TRBV5-1 and TRBJ1-4, the full variable domain is KAGVTQTPRYLIKTRGQQVTLSCSPISGHRSVSWYQQTPGQGLQFLFEYFSETQRNKGNFPGRFSGRQFSNSRSEMNVSTLELGDSALYLCASSLAGSSVEKLFFGSGTQLSVL.

The CDR3 nucleotides are TGTGCCAGTAGTAAAGGGGCCAATCAGCCCCAGCATTTT. Protein: CASSKGANQPQHF. This chain uses TRBV19 with TRBJ1-5; weak D call: TRBD1 (5 bases). Trimming shortened V by 4 bases and J by 3 bases, and 7 bases separated the two germline ends. Germline-derived CDR1 and CDR2 are LNHDA and SQIVND (reference sequence). The CDR3 length is 13 residues.

The chain employs TRBV5-1 and TRBJ2-5; TRBD1 is a possible D gene (6 bases). The V end was cut by 5 bases, the J end by 5 bases, with 19 bases between. CDR1 is SGHRS and CDR2 is YFSETQ in the germline V gene. The CDR3 consists of 15 residues. The DNA of the CDR3 is TGCGCCAGCAGTCGGGGTGGGGGCGCGGATGAGACCCAGTACTTC. It is translated as CASSRGGGADETQYF.

The V gene is TRBV3-1 (or the pseudogene TRBV3-2), the J gene TRBJ2-3; 9 bases are a match to TRBD2. V was clipped by 1 base and J by 1 base; unmatched bases: 3. This CDR3 comprises 16 residues. Germline CDR1 reads LGHDT; CDR2 reads YNNKEL (reference sequence). CDR3 residues: CASSQVAGAGTDTQYF. The CDR3 DNA follows: TGTGCCAGCAGCCAAGTAGCGGGGGCGGGCACAGATACGCAGTATTTT.

This clone has just a few counts. This sequence joins TRBV28 and TRBJ2-7; possibly TRBD2 for D (5 bases). V lost 6 bases to trimming and J lost 3 bases, with 18 bases between them. From germline, CDR1 is MDHEN and CDR2 SYDVKM. This CDR3 contains 15 residues. The CDR3 sequence is CASRSQGSGSYEQYF. The DNA of the CDR3 is TGTGCCAGCAGATCTCAAGGAAGCGGAAGCTACGAGCAGTACTTC. Full variable domain (missing parts from reference TRBV28 and TRBJ2-7): DVKVTQSSRYLVKRTGEKVFLECVQDMDHENMFWYRQDPGLGLRLIYFSYDVKMKEKGDIPEGYSVSREKKERFSLILESASTNQTSMYLCASRSQGSGSYEQYFGPGTRLTVT.

The chain combines TRBV10-3 with TRBJ2-3; D possibly corresponds to TRBD2 (6 bases). Germline V gives CDR1 ENHRY, CDR2 SYGVKD. The CDR3 contains 16 residues. The V end lost 4 bases, the J end lost 4 bases, and 18 bases lay between the germline ends. This CDR3 is CAISVLAARGADTQYF. The CDR3 nucleotides are TGTGCCATCAGTGTCTTAGCGGCACGGGGTGCAGATACGCAGTATTTT.

The V gene is TRBV7-3, the J gene TRBJ1-1; TRBD1 matches 8 bases. The CDR3 extends over 13 amino acids. Per the germline V gene, CDR1 is SGHTA and CDR2 is FQGTGA. V lost 6 bases to trimming and J lost 3 bases; unmatched junction nucleotides: 3. CDR3 loop: CASSKQGDTEAFF. CDR3 nucleotides: TGTGCCAGCAGTAAACAGGGGGACACTGAAGCTTTCTTT.

The chain recombines TRBV5-6 with TRBJ1-4; 9 bases are a match to TRBD1. V lost 5 bases and J lost 15; bases outside the gene matches: 8. Germline V gene lookup returns CDR1 SGHDT and CDR2 YYEEEE. The CDR3 spans 12 residues. CDR3 amino acids: CASSRPGTGLFF. The CDR3 nucleotides read TGTGCCAGCAGTCGGCCCGGGACAGGGTTGTTTTTT.

This clone is termed medium-sized. The chain is built from TRBV6-5 and TRBJ1-6; 7 positions match TRBD1. The CDR3 has 14 residues. Germline CDR1 reads MNHEY; CDR2 reads SVGAGI. V shed 2 bases and J 8 bases; nucleotides not matched to a gene: 3. The CDR3 nucleotides read TGTGCCAGCAGTTACCTAGGGACAGATTCACCCCTCCACTTT. The encoded protein is CASSYLGTDSPLHF.

The CDR3: CASSAGARGGTEAFF. DNA of the CDR3: TGTGCCAGCAGCGCCGGGGCGAGGGGAGGCACTGAAGCTTTCTTT. The chain joins TRBV5-4 to TRBJ1-1; D is perhaps TRBD1 (5 bases). V gave up 4 bases and J gave up 4 bases, with 17 bases separating them. In germline, CDR1 is SGHNT, CDR2 YYREEE (reference sequence). The CDR3 has 15 residues.